By share, the clone carrying this T cell receptor (beta chain) counts as medium-sized (0.01 to 0.1%). Treatment reported: randomized to nivolumab then ipilimumab (arm A) or the reverse (arm B). No patient had prior DNA-damaging chemotherapy. The germline CDR1 and CDR2 sequences are SGHNT and YENEEA. CDR3 length equals 15 residues. V gave up 0 bases and J gave up 2 bases, with 11 bases separating them. This record comes from a study of sequential checkpoint blockade in melanoma. On the study more broadly: Patients were randomized 1:1 to nivolumab-then-ipilimumab or ipilimumab-then-nivolumab first-line. Some 22 patients had tumor biopsies before treatment and at week 13.

TCRdb's table, derived via immunoSEQ multiplex PCR, lists solely in-frame clones and lacks some. The sample gives 850 to 950 clones, less than 25% of which show up once; roughly 9.4% is in the top ten. The chain is built from TRBV11-3 and TRBJ2-7; D is unclear. This receptor was identified in a human donor with melanoma. The sequences come from tumor tissue (inferred from file names), collected from a patient given nivolumab and ipilimumab in sequence. This CDR3 is CASSLDNWSTYEQYF. The CDR3 DNA follows: TGTGCCAGCAGCTTAGATAATTGGTCTACCTACGAGCAGTACTTC. Full variable domain (missing parts from reference TRBV11-3 and TRBJ2-7): EAGVVQSPRYKIIEKKQPVAFWCNPISGHNTLYWYLQNLGQGPELLIRYENEEAVDDSQLPKDRFSAERLKGVDSTLKIQPAELGDSAVYLCASSLDNWSTYEQYFGPGTRLTVT.